This T cell receptor (beta chain) was retrieved from a study of cytomegalovirus exposure and HLA in healthy donors. To note about this clone: Its antigen is not identified. Germline and junction disagree at one end, which may indicate a read error.

The study's findings and limits: The study carried out a later analysis of TCR beta sequences. It associated 15,000 to 20,000 of them with specific HLA alleles at a false discovery rate of 0.05. Later genetic work tied a missense DCLRE1C variant to beta-chain V and J trimming. The authors reported that TCR beta sequences could predict HLA-A and HLA-B alleles. These predictions were accurate for most subjects in the first cohort. There were some public TCRs occurring in many donors, but most TCR sequences were rare.

CDR1 and CDR2 from the germline V gene are SGHVS and FQNEAQ. The length of the CDR3 is 14 residues. The PCR made use of 60 Vbeta and 13 Jbeta primers. Only in-frame clones appear in the TCRdb table, and some are missing; sequencing was by immunoSEQ multiplex PCR. The repertoire table contains around 88,000 clones. The chain recombines TRBV7-8 with TRBJ2-5, with TRBD2 matching 7 bases. The source is a girl aged 10 to 17 in good health and CMV-seropositive. The sequenced material came from PBMCs. CDR3 bases: TGTGCCAGCAGCTTAGGTGGGGGAGGGGAGAACCAGTACTTC. Its protein is CASSLGGGGENQYF.